This T cell receptor (beta chain) emerged from a study of beta chain bispecific antibodies for T cell cancers (dated by TCRdb to the early 2020s). Regarding the complete study: Healthy donor T cells were cocultured with T cell leukemia lines and bispecific antibodies, then TRBV sequencing of surviving cells measured the depletion of each TRBV family. Jurkat cells expressed surface TRBV12 (TRBV12-3), and HPB-ALL cells expressed surface TRBV5-5.

The table lists this clonotype with many counts. Its antigen is still unknown. No much larger clonotype is one base removed from it; base qualities were not supplied. Paper-wide results and their limitations: Apart from the targeted and closely related genes, all other TRBV family members appeared to be unaffected by the TRBV-directed bispecific antibodies. Leukemia cell line cells were mixed with normal T cells in each sequenced sample, and most of the targeted TRBV signal was derived from the leukemia cells rather than from the normal T cells. Cross-reactivity of the anti-TRBV5-5 antibody with TRBV5-6 was attributed to high sequence similarity between the two genes. Relative to anti-CD19, the TRBV12-3 share of total TRBV signal was reduced by 97% to 99% after anti-TRBV12 exposure, whereas a nonsignificant 35% to 40% decrease was observed for TRBV12-4.

V sheds 6 bases and J sheds 0 bases, leaving 8 bases between their ends. The CDR3, cysteine through phenylalanine, is 13 amino acids long. Left in the record is the CDR3 DNA by itself, 39 bases read in frame from the first base. CDR1 and CDR2 are drawn from the germline V gene: ENHRY, SYGVKD. Unique molecular identifier barcodes were incorporated into the libraries and were used for clonotype quantification. Qiagen AllPrep DNA/RNA Micro kits were used to isolate total RNA, and an Agilent TapeStation was used to check RNA quality. TCR beta libraries were constructed by 5' RACE, in which cDNA synthesis was followed by two PCR steps with TCR beta constant-region gene-specific primers. TCR beta libraries were sequenced on an Illumina MiSeq platform. In the authors' own workflow: Reads were processed with MIGEC, MiXCR and VDJtools. Clonotype frequency was calculated as the fraction of unique molecular identifiers assigned to a given clonotype among all unique molecular identifiers in the sample. Nonfunctional TRBV genes listed as pseudogenes or open reading frames in IMGT, such as TRBV1, TRBV12-1 and TRBV21, were excluded. The public reads were quality trimmed at Q25 with fastp and then assembled into clones with MiXCR by TCRdb, keeping productive beta chains. Rows with one shared CDR3 protein collapse into an entry with the most common genes and DNA. The V and J calls were not made by the authors but by TCRdb's processing. This sample lists 20,000 to 25,000 distinct CDR3 sequences; approximately 1.9% were detected once. The top ten hold 5.2% of the sample.

The sample's treatment or condition label, decoded: alpha-V12: anti-TRBV12 scFv linked to anti-CD3 scFv. T cells were expanded from blood mononuclear cells with anti-CD3 antibody OKT3 or CD3/CD28 Dynabeads for two to four days. For the anti-TRBV12 bispecific sample, Jurkat leukemia cells were cocultured with normal T cells, and the comparison was a control coculture using an anti-CD19 bispecific. Expanded T cells were maintained in RPMI 1640 supplemented with around 10% fetal bovine serum, recombinant human IL-2 (100 IU/ml) and IL-7 (around 5.1 ng/ml). For cocultures, roughly 50,000 normal T cells were combined with roughly 50,000 target cells and bispecific antibody in about 90 ul and incubated for around 16 hours at 37 degrees C. Each bispecific antibody consisted of two single-chain variable fragments expressed in a single-chain diabody format with a His tag. The effector T cells were obtained from healthy human donors, with peripheral blood mononuclear cells isolated from leukapheresis samples by Ficoll density gradient centrifugation.

This material consisted of healthy donor T cells cultured with leukemia cells, taken from a culture containing a bispecific antibody targeting TCR Vbeta12. This clonotype originated in a human donor in good health. Some clones in this sample may be carry-over from other donors' samples. Here the chain combines TRBV10-3 and TRBJ1-1; TRBD1 is perhaps the D gene, given 6 matching bases. For the CDR3, the sequence is CAIRDSMNTEAFF. The DNA sequence is as follows: TGTGCCATCAGGGACAGTATGAACACTGAAGCTTTCTTT.